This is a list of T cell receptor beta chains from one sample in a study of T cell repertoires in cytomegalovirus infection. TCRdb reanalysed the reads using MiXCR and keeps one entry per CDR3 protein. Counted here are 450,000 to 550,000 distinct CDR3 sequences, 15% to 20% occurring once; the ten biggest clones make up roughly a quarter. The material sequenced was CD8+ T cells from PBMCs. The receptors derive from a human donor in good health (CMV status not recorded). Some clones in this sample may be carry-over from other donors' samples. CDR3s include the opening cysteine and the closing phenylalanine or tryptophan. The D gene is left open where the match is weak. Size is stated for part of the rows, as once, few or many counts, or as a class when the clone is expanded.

cdr3_aa: CASSSDFLGGSDEQFF
cdr3_nt: TGTGCCAGCTCATCGGACTTCCTAGGTGGTTCAGATGAGCAGTTCTTC
d_call: -
v_call: TRBV18
clone_size: -
j_call: TRBJ2-1

cdr3_aa: CASSSLGKSSYNEQFF
cdr3_nt: TGTGCCAGCAGCTCCCTGGGGAAGAGCTCCTACAATGAGCAGTTCTTC
d_call: -
v_call: TRBV7-6
clone_size: few
j_call: TRBJ2-1

cdr3_aa: CASSQDIDSGYNQPQHF
cdr3_nt: TGTGCCAGCAGCCAAGATATCGACAGTGGGTACAATCAGCCCCAGCATTTT
d_call: -
v_call: TRBV14
clone_size: -
j_call: TRBJ1-5

cdr3_aa: CASSQGGPPLHF
cdr3_nt: TGTGCCAGCAGTCAAGGAGGTCCACCCCTCCACTTT
d_call: -
v_call: TRBV12-3/TRBV12-4
clone_size: many
j_call: TRBJ1-6

cdr3_aa: CASSLNVGGYEQYF
cdr3_nt: TGTGCCAGTAGCCTAAACGTGGGGGGCTACGAGCAGTACTTC
d_call: -
v_call: TRBV19
clone_size: -
j_call: TRBJ2-7

cdr3_aa: CASRGQTLYGYTF
cdr3_nt: TGTGCCAGCAGAGGACAGACCCTCTATGGCTACACCTTC
d_call: -
v_call: TRBV2
clone_size: -
j_call: TRBJ1-2

cdr3_aa: CASSIGGGRTFYNSPLQF
cdr3_nt: TGTGCCAGTAGTATCGGCGGAGGCAGAACCTTCTATAATTCACCCCTCCAATTT
d_call: -
v_call: TRBV19
clone_size: -
j_call: TRBJ1-6

cdr3_aa: CASSLTGERTPLHF
cdr3_nt: TGTGCCAGCAGCTTGACAGGGGAGAGGACACCCCTCCACTTT
d_call: TRBD1
v_call: TRBV5-4
clone_size: few
j_call: TRBJ1-6

cdr3_aa: CASSLSAGWTGELFF
cdr3_nt: TGTGCCAGCAGCTTAAGCGCGGGGTGGACCGGGGAGCTGTTTTTT
d_call: -
v_call: TRBV7-6
clone_size: few
j_call: TRBJ2-2

cdr3_aa: CASSQDIVLQRQHREQFF
cdr3_nt: TGTGCCAGCAGCCAAGACATAGTACTTCAACGCCAACACAGGGAGCAGTTCTTC
d_call: -
v_call: TRBV3-1
clone_size: many
j_call: TRBJ2-1

cdr3_aa: CACSGGVYEQYF
cdr3_nt: TGTGCCTGCTCTGGGGGGGTCTACGAGCAGTACTTC
d_call: TRBD2
v_call: TRBV2
clone_size: -
j_call: TRBJ2-7

cdr3_aa: CASSVGNFKGAGNSPLHF
cdr3_nt: TGTGCCAGCAGCGTAGGGAACTTTAAGGGGGCTGGGAATTCACCCCTCCACTTT
d_call: TRBD1
v_call: TRBV9
clone_size: -
j_call: TRBJ1-6

cdr3_aa: CASSLYRESTNYGYTF
cdr3_nt: TGCGCCAGCAGCTTGTACAGGGAGAGTACTAACTATGGCTACACCTTC
d_call: -
v_call: TRBV5-1
clone_size: many
j_call: TRBJ1-2

cdr3_aa: CASSTGHGWDEQFF
cdr3_nt: TGTGCCAGTAGTACGGGCCATGGGTGGGATGAGCAGTTCTTC
d_call: -
v_call: TRBV19
clone_size: many
j_call: TRBJ2-1

cdr3_aa: CAISDLDSKTQYF
cdr3_nt: TGTGCCATCAGTGACCTAGACAGTAAGACGCAGTATTTT
d_call: -
v_call: TRBV10-3
clone_size: few
j_call: TRBJ2-3

cdr3_aa: CASSLRGAIETQYF
cdr3_nt: TGTGCCAGCAGCTTAAGGGGGGCAATAGAGACCCAGTACTTC
d_call: -
v_call: TRBV7-6
clone_size: -
j_call: TRBJ2-5

cdr3_aa: CASSKLQGVRDEQYF
cdr3_nt: TGTGCCAGCAGCAAACTACAGGGGGTCCGGGACGAGCAGTACTTC
d_call: TRBD1
v_call: TRBV13
clone_size: many
j_call: TRBJ2-7

cdr3_aa: CASSPIGQSYGYTF
cdr3_nt: TGTGCCAGCAGCCCTATTGGACAGTCCTATGGCTACACCTTC
d_call: -
v_call: TRBV7-3
clone_size: many
j_call: TRBJ1-2

cdr3_aa: CASSLARFLQETQYF
cdr3_nt: TGTGCCAGCAGTTTAGCCCGATTCCTTCAAGAGACCCAGTACTTC
d_call: -
v_call: TRBV12-3/TRBV12-4
clone_size: few
j_call: TRBJ2-5

cdr3_aa: CSASFLLATTSGDYNEQFF
cdr3_nt: TGCAGTGCTAGTTTCCTCCTCGCCACGACTAGCGGGGACTACAATGAGCAGTTCTTC
d_call: TRBD2
v_call: TRBV20-1
clone_size: -
j_call: TRBJ2-1

cdr3_aa: CASSLRTSGRNGELFF
cdr3_nt: TGTGCCAGCAGCCTTCGGACTAGCGGGAGAAACGGGGAGCTGTTTTTT
d_call: TRBD2
v_call: TRBV9
clone_size: -
j_call: TRBJ2-2

cdr3_aa: CSVIQGTGYTF
cdr3_nt: TGCAGCGTTATCCAGGGGACGGGCTACACCTTC
d_call: -
v_call: TRBV29-1
clone_size: many
j_call: TRBJ1-2

cdr3_aa: CASSLGGQGTPLEQYF
cdr3_nt: TGTGCCAGCAGCTTAGGGGGACAGGGTACTCCTTTGGAGCAGTACTTC
d_call: TRBD1
v_call: TRBV7-6
clone_size: many
j_call: TRBJ2-7

cdr3_aa: CATSDLGQGAGKTGELFF
cdr3_nt: TGTGCCACCAGTGATTTAGGGCAGGGGGCAGGCAAAACCGGGGAGCTGTTTTTT
d_call: TRBD1
v_call: TRBV24-1
clone_size: few
j_call: TRBJ2-2

cdr3_aa: CASSFDRGENQPQHF
cdr3_nt: TGTGCCAGCAGTTTTGACAGGGGGGAAAATCAGCCCCAGCATTTT
d_call: TRBD1
v_call: TRBV12-3/TRBV12-4
clone_size: many
j_call: TRBJ1-5

cdr3_aa: CASSSGGRGPLHF
cdr3_nt: TGTGCCAGCAGCTCCGGCGGGAGAGGACCCCTCCACTTT
d_call: -
v_call: TRBV12-3/TRBV12-4
clone_size: -
j_call: TRBJ1-6